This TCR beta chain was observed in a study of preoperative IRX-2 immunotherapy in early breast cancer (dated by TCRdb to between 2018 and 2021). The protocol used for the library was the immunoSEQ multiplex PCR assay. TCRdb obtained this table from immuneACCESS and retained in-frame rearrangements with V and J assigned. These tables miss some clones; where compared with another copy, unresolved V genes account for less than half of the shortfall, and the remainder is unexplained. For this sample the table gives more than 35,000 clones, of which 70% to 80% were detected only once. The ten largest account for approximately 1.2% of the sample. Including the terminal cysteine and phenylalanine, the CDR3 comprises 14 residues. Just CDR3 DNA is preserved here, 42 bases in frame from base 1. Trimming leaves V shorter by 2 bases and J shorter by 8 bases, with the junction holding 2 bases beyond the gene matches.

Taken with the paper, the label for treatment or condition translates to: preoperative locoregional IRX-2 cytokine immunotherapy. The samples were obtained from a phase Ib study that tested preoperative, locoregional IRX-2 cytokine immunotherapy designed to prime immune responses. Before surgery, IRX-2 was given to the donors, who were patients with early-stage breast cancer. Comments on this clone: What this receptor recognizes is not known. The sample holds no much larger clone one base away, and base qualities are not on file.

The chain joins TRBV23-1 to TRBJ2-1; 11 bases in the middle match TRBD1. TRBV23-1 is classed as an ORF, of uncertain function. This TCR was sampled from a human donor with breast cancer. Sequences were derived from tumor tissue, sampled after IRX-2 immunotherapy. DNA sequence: TGCGCCAGCAGTCAAGGGACAGGGGGACATGAGCAGTTCTTC. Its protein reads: CASSQGTGGHEQFF.